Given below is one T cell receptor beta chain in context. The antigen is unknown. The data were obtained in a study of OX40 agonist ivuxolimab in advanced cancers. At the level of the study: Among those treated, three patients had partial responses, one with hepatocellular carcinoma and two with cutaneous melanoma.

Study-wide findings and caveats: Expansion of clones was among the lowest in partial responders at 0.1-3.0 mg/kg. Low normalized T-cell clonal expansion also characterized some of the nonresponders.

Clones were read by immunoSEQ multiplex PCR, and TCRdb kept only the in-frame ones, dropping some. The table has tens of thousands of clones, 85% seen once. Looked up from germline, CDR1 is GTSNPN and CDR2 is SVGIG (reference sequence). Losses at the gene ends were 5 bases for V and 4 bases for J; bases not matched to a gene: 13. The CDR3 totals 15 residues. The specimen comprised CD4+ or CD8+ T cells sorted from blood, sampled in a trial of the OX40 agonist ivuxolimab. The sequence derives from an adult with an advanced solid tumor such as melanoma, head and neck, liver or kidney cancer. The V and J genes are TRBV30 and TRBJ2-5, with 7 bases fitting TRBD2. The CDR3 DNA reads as TGTGCCTGGGACCTTGGCGGGGGTATTTTAGAGACCCAGTACTTC. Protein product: CAWDLGGGILETQYF.